This T cell receptor (beta chain) comes out of a study of STAT5B mutations in CD4+ large granular lymphocyte leukemia. Across the whole study: Among healthy controls, a particular HLA allele went with more CDR3 'QG' motifs. Study outcomes and limitations: TRBV06-family usage was enriched in top patient clones (8/27) versus controls (2/35). No patients shared main leukemic clonotypes, though roughly 27% appeared at low frequency elsewhere.

CDR3 length: 13 amino acids. CDR1 and CDR2 (germline): WNHNN, SYGVQD (reference sequence). Trimming took off 5 bases at V and 3 bases at J, with 10 bases between the two ends. The table came from immunoSEQ multiplex PCR; TCRdb's copy has only in-frame clones and leaves some out. Among around 30,000 clones listed, around four fifths were seen once. Controls came from buffy coats of healthy blood donors. By sample share, this clone is medium-sized. The antigen is undetermined. This sequence joins TRBV10-1 and TRBJ1-1, with D unclear. The sequencing input was CD4+ T cells from blood buffy coats. The origin of this receptor is a human donor in good health. CDR3 in amino acids: CASSPRSDTEAFF. The CDR3 nucleotides are TGCGCCAGCAGTCCTCGGTCGGACACTGAAGCTTTCTTT.